This TCR beta chain originates from a study of T cell changes during pregnancy in multiple sclerosis. The germline V gene has CDR1 MNHEY and CDR2 SMNVEV (reference sequence). The V and J ends lost 3 bases and 6 bases respectively, with 13 bases between them. The CDR3 totals 14 residues. The protocol was immunoSEQ multiplex PCR, while the TCRdb copy is restricted to in-frame clones and leaves out a portion. The repertoire has about 98,000 clones, about 92% of them found once; the top ten carry about 2.3%. Material: peripheral blood, obtained after pregnancy. This rearrangement joins TRBV27 to TRBJ2-3; D is unresolved. This TCR derives from a female donor in good health, enrolled as a control in a pregnancy study. The CDR3 loop reads CASSFTPARDTQYF. CDR3 sequence (DNA): TGTGCCAGCAGTTTTACCCCTGCGAGGGATACGCAGTATTTT.